This TCR beta chain was recorded in a study of PD-1 blockade in classical Hodgkin lymphoma. Sequencing used immunoSEQ multiplex PCR; TCRdb keeps in-frame clones, though not all of them. Of over 50,000 clones in the sample, roughly 87% were seen once. The time point is: cycle 4 day 1 (C4D1), after less than seven weeks of nivolumab. Each and every patient relapsed after autologous stem cell transplantation, and patients got differing brentuximab vedotin exposure. The specimen was peripheral blood mononuclear cells (PBMCs), collected before the fourth cycle of nivolumab. This receptor was identified in a human donor with classical Hodgkin lymphoma.

CDR3 DNA sequence: TGCGCCAGCAGCTTCGGGGGCGGTAATGAAGCTTTCTTT. Protein: CASSFGGGNEAFF. The rearrangement links TRBV5-1 to TRBJ1-1, with D tentatively TRBD1 (6 bases). The ends were cut back, 2 bases at V and 7 bases at J, with 12 bases in the middle. Germline values: CDR1 SGHRS, CDR2 YFSETQ. CDR3 length: 13 residues.